The 26 T cell receptor beta chains below come from one sample, sequenced in a study of blood T cell repertoires in COVID-19. Produced via immunoSEQ multiplex PCR; TCRdb's table is partial and in-frame only. Of about 470,000 clones in the sample, roughly nine tenths were seen once. The sample consisted of PBMCs or T cells enriched from blood (not recorded which). All receptors derive from a young woman who had recovered from COVID-19.

This chain links TRBV3-1 (or the pseudogene TRBV3-2) with TRBJ2-2, with D possibly being TRBD1 (6 bases). The CDR3 consists of 15 residues. CDR1 and CDR2 from the germline V gene are LGHDT and YNNKEL (reference sequence). The ends were cut back, 4 bases at V and 4 bases at J, with 13 bases in the middle. Here the CDR3 reads CASSPGHTTTGELFF. The CDR3 bases are TGTGCCAGCAGCCCGGGACATACTACCACCGGGGAGCTGTTTTTT.

Only one count was recorded for this clone. This chain connects TRBV28 to TRBJ1-5; D may be TRBD1 (5 bases). From germline, CDR1 is MDHEN and CDR2 SYDVKM. This CDR3 comprises 17 residues. V was clipped by 6 bases and J by 2 bases, with 20 bases between them. CDR3 sequence: CASRGPGRRDRNQPQHF. The CDR3 DNA sequence: TGTGCCAGCAGAGGGCCGGGGCGGAGGGACCGCAATCAGCCCCAGCATTTT.

The genes are TRBV30 and TRBJ1-2; D might be TRBD1 (5 bases). The germline CDR1 and CDR2 sequences are GTSNPN and SVGIG (reference sequence). Deletions cut 0 bases from V and 6 bases from J, with 11 bases between. The CDR3 length is 13 residues. The DNA of the CDR3 is TGTGCCTGGAGTGTACACAGGACCGATGGCTACACCTTC. It codes for CAWSVHRTDGYTF.

The chain is built from TRBV7-8 and TRBJ1-1; D call uncertain. Germline-derived CDR1 and CDR2 are SGHVS and FQNEAQ. The length of the CDR3 is 15 residues. The V gene lost 5 bases and the J gene lost 6 bases, with 19 bases spanning the gap. The CDR3 reads CASSLRVTGWAEAFF. CDR3 in DNA: TGTGCCAGCAGCCTCCGGGTCACTGGATGGGCTGAAGCTTTCTTT.

This chain joins TRBV5-6 and TRBJ1-5, with 8 positions matching TRBD1. V dropped 4 bases and J dropped 7; count of bases not matched to a gene: 10. CDR1 and CDR2 (germline): SGHDT, YYEEEE. The CDR3 runs 15 residues. The CDR3 protein is CASSQIGQGSQPQHF. CDR3 sequence (DNA): TGTGCCAGCAGCCAAATCGGACAGGGTAGCCAGCCCCAGCATTTT.

The chain joins TRBV6-1 to TRBJ1-1; D uncertain. Trimming took off 2 bases at V and 4 bases at J, with 14 bases between the two ends. Germline loops: CDR1 MNHNS, CDR2 SASEGT. The CDR3 consists of 15 residues. This chain's CDR3 is CASSERPRGVTEAFF. As DNA, the CDR3 is TGTGCCAGCAGTGAACGACCCAGAGGTGTCACTGAAGCTTTCTTT.

The gene calls are TRBV21-1 and TRBJ2-1; the table calls TRBD1, which could not be checked here. TRBV21-1 is marked as a pseudogene. CDR3 length: 15 amino acids. CDR3 sequence (DNA): TGTGCCAGCACCACCGGGACAGGGTACTACAATGAGCAGTTCTTC. Translated: CASTTGTGYYNEQFF.

This rearrangement joins TRBV5-1 to TRBJ2-2; D possibly corresponds to TRBD1 (5 bases). The CDR3 has 16 amino acids. The V end lost 6 bases, the J end lost 0 bases, and 15 bases lay between the germline ends. Germline V gives CDR1 SGHRS, CDR2 YFSETQ. CDR3 nucleotides: TGCGCCAGCATTTCTACGACGACAGCGAACACCGGGGAGCTGTTTTTT. This gives the protein CASISTTTANTGELFF. Full variable domain (outside the CDR3, taken from reference TRBV5-1 and TRBJ2-2): KAGVTQTPRYLIKTRGQQVTLSCSPISGHRSVSWYQQTPGQGLQFLFEYFSETQRNKGNFPGRFSGRQFSNSRSEMNVSTLELGDSALYLCASISTTTANTGELFFGEGSRLTVL.

This chain links TRBV19 with TRBJ1-4, with 8 bases lining up with TRBD1. From germline, CDR1 is LNHDA and CDR2 SQIVND (reference sequence). V shed 6 bases and J 3 bases; nucleotides not matched to a gene: 6. The CDR3 contains 15 residues. This CDR3 is CASSPDRGANEKLFF. DNA for the CDR3: TGTGCCAGTAGCCCTGACAGGGGTGCTAATGAAAAACTGTTTTTT.

The rearrangement links TRBV28 to TRBJ1-3; 7 nucleotides agree with TRBD1. The germline V gene has CDR1 MDHEN and CDR2 SYDVKM. The CDR3 is made up of 14 amino acids. J was trimmed by 5 bases and V by 6 bases; bases with no gene match: 7. The CDR3 DNA reads TGTGCCAGCAGCCTATTGGGACAGAGAAACACCATATATTTT. Amino acid sequence: CASSLLGQRNTIYF.

The CDR3 is CASSRDSLRSEAFF. CDR3 sequence (DNA): TGTGCCAGCAGTCGGGACAGCCTTAGGTCTGAAGCTTTCTTT. The gene calls are TRBV6-5 and TRBJ1-1; TRBD1 matches at 7 bases. J was trimmed by 6 bases and V by 5 bases; bases with no gene match: 9. This CDR3 contains 14 residues. The germline gives CDR1 MNHEY, CDR2 SVGAGI.

The J gene is TRBJ1-6, the V gene TRBV5-3; 10 bases map to TRBD1. TRBV5-3 counts as an open reading frame of uncertain function. V was clipped by 10 bases and J by 4 bases; unmatched bases: 8. The CDR3 length is 15 residues. The CDR3, as DNA: TGTGCCTTTCCGGGACAGGGGATTTATAATTCACCCCTCCACTTT. Residues: CAFPGQGIYNSPLHF.

The V and J genes are TRBV5-1 and TRBJ2-7; the match to TRBD1 covers 7 bases. V shed 6 bases, J shed 6 bases, and the junction held 9 bases outside the gene matches. The germline V gene has CDR1 SGHRS and CDR2 YFSETQ. The CDR3 spans 13 residues. CDR3 sequence reads: CASTPGQFTEQYF. CDR3 DNA: TGCGCCAGCACTCCGGGACAGTTTACCGAGCAGTACTTC.

This clone was counted a single time. The V call is TRBV5-1, the J call TRBJ2-2, with 7 bases aligning to TRBD1. Trimming took 4 bases from V and 3 from J; bases not matched to a gene: 9. From germline, CDR1 is SGHRS and CDR2 YFSETQ. The CDR3 loop spans 16 amino acids. CDR3 sequence: CASSKGGGSDTGELFF. The CDR3 bases are TGCGCCAGCAGCAAAGGGGGCGGGTCGGACACCGGGGAGCTGTTTTTT.

The chain recombines TRBV12-5 with TRBJ1-1; 9 bases map to TRBD1. The CDR3 consists of 14 residues. Germline CDR1 and CDR2: LGHNT and FRNRAP. V gave up 4 bases and J gave up 11 bases; unmatched junction bases: 11. CDR3 nucleotide sequence: TGTGCTAGTGGTTCCCCCCCGGGGACAGGGAGGGCTTTCTTT. Its protein product is CASGSPPGTGRAFF.

Only a few counts were recorded for this clone. The chain couples TRBV7-2 to TRBJ1-6; 7 nucleotides agree with TRBD1. CDR3 length equals 17 residues. Germline loops: CDR1 SGHTA, CDR2 FQGNSA. J gave up 3 bases and V 3 bases, and 8 bases lay outside the gene matches. The CDR3 loop is CASSFLGQLNYNSPLHF. The DNA of the CDR3 is TGTGCCAGCAGCTTCCTGGGACAGCTTAACTATAATTCACCCCTCCACTTT. Variable domain in full (rest from reference TRBV7-2 and TRBJ1-6): GAGVSQSPSNKVTEKGKDVELRCDPISGHTALYWYRQSLGQGLEFLIYFQGNSAPDKSGLPSDRFSAERTGGSVSTLTIQRTQQEDSAVYLCASSFLGQLNYNSPLHFGNGTRLTVT.

The chain has TRBV28 and TRBJ1-2; no clear D. With 6 bases removed from V and 8 bases from J, the gap between germline ends came to 16 bases. Germline CDR1 and CDR2: MDHEN and SYDVKM. This CDR3 has 13 residues. The CDR3 coding sequence is TGTGCCAGCAGCTCCGGTGGCACGGGAGGCTACACCTTC. Protein sequence: CASSSGGTGGYTF.

The rearrangement joins TRBV19 to TRBJ1-5, with D possibly being TRBD1 (5 bases). Germline lookup yields CDR1 LNHDA and CDR2 SQIVND (reference sequence). CDR3 length: 17 residues. Trimming removed 0 bases from V and 6 bases from J, with 18 bases in between. CDR3 nucleotide sequence: TGTGCCAGTAGTATAGACCCCCCGGGCGGGACGCGTCAGCCCCAGCATTTT. Its protein product is CASSIDPPGGTRQPQHF. Together with reference TRBV19 and TRBJ1-5, the CDR3 gives the full variable domain: DGGITQSPKYLFRKEGQNVTLSCEQNLNHDAMYWYRQDPGQGLRLIYYSQIVNDFQKGDIAEGYSVSREKKESFPLTVTSAQKNPTAFYLCASSIDPPGGTRQPQHFGDGTRLSIL.

Notes on this clone: This sample includes further DNA sequences coding for the same CDR3. The chain has TRBV5-1 and TRBJ1-4; weak D call: TRBD1 (6 bases). Germline V gene sequence: CDR1 SGHRS, CDR2 YFSETQ. V gave up 2 bases and J gave up 8 bases, with 13 bases separating them. CDR3 length equals 14 residues. The CDR3 reads CASSLQGRGEKLFF. In nucleotides, the CDR3 is TGCGCCAGCAGCTTACAGGGACGTGGAGAAAAACTGTTTTTT.

CDR3 bases: TGTGCCAGCAGCCGATGGGGACAGGGGCTTGCCACCGGGGAGCTGTTTTTT. Translating gives CASSRWGQGLATGELFF. The V call is TRBV11-2, the J call TRBJ2-2; the match to TRBD1 covers 10 bases. V was clipped by 5 bases and J by 4 bases; unmatched bases: 10. CDR3 length: 17 residues. Germline CDR1 is SGHAT and CDR2 is FQNNGV.

A word on this clone: The sample holds other DNA sequences that translate to the same CDR3. The V call is TRBV9, the J call TRBJ1-2, with TRBD1 matching 10 bases. Per germline, CDR1 SGDLS and CDR2 YYNGEE. V lost 0 bases to trimming and J lost 2 bases; unmatched junction nucleotides: 1. This CDR3 spans 15 amino acids. The DNA for the CDR3 is TGTGCCAGCAGCGTAGGACAGGGGGCCAACTATGGCTACACCTTC. Protein product: CASSVGQGANYGYTF.

The chain couples TRBV28 to TRBJ2-7; D is perhaps TRBD2 (6 bases). This CDR3 is built from 12 residues. Trimming shortened V by 10 bases and J by 6 bases, and 16 bases separated the two germline ends. Germline V gives CDR1 MDHEN, CDR2 SYDVKM. In DNA, the CDR3 is TGTGCCATCTCGGCGGGGTATGCCGAGCAGTACTTC. This encodes CAISAGYAEQYF.

A word on this clone: Compared with germline, one end of the junction differs, possibly owing to a read error. This chain links TRBV7-7 with TRBJ1-1; 12 bases agree with TRBD1. The CDR3 spans 17 residues. CDR1 and CDR2 (germline): SSHAT, FNYEAQ (reference sequence). Here the CDR3 DNA reads TGTGCTAGCAGCCCACTACCGGGACAGGGGGCTGAAGGTGAAGCTTTCTTT. Translating it yields CASSPLPGQGAEGEAFF.

This clone was recorded a few times. The V call is TRBV2, the J call TRBJ1-1, with TRBD1 as a possible D gene (6 bases). CDR3 length: 13 residues. The ends were cut back, 4 bases at V and 3 bases at J, with 9 bases in the middle. Germline V gene sequence: CDR1 SNHLY, CDR2 FYNNEI. In nucleotides, the CDR3 is TGTGCCAGCAGTGTACAGGGATACACTGAAGCTTTCTTT. Translated, it gives CASSVQGYTEAFF.

This chain connects TRBV28 to TRBJ1-1, with a tentative D call TRBD1 (6 bases). The V end was cut by 1 base, the J end by 14 bases, with 17 bases between. The CDR3 contains 13 residues. Per germline, CDR1 MDHEN and CDR2 SYDVKM. Here the CDR3 reads CASSLSAGGASFF. CDR3 nucleotide sequence: TGTGCCAGCAGTTTATCGGCCGGGGGGGCCTCCTTCTTT.

The chain recombines TRBV6-1 with TRBJ2-7, with a weak D call TRBD1 (6 bases). Germline values: CDR1 MNHNS, CDR2 SASEGT. V lost 2 bases and J lost 2, with 22 bases in between. The CDR3 extends over 18 amino acids. Here the CDR3 DNA reads TGTGCCAGCAGTGAACCTCCCGGGACACCTCAATGGACCTACGAGCAGTACTTC. It specifies CASSEPPGTPQWTYEQYF.